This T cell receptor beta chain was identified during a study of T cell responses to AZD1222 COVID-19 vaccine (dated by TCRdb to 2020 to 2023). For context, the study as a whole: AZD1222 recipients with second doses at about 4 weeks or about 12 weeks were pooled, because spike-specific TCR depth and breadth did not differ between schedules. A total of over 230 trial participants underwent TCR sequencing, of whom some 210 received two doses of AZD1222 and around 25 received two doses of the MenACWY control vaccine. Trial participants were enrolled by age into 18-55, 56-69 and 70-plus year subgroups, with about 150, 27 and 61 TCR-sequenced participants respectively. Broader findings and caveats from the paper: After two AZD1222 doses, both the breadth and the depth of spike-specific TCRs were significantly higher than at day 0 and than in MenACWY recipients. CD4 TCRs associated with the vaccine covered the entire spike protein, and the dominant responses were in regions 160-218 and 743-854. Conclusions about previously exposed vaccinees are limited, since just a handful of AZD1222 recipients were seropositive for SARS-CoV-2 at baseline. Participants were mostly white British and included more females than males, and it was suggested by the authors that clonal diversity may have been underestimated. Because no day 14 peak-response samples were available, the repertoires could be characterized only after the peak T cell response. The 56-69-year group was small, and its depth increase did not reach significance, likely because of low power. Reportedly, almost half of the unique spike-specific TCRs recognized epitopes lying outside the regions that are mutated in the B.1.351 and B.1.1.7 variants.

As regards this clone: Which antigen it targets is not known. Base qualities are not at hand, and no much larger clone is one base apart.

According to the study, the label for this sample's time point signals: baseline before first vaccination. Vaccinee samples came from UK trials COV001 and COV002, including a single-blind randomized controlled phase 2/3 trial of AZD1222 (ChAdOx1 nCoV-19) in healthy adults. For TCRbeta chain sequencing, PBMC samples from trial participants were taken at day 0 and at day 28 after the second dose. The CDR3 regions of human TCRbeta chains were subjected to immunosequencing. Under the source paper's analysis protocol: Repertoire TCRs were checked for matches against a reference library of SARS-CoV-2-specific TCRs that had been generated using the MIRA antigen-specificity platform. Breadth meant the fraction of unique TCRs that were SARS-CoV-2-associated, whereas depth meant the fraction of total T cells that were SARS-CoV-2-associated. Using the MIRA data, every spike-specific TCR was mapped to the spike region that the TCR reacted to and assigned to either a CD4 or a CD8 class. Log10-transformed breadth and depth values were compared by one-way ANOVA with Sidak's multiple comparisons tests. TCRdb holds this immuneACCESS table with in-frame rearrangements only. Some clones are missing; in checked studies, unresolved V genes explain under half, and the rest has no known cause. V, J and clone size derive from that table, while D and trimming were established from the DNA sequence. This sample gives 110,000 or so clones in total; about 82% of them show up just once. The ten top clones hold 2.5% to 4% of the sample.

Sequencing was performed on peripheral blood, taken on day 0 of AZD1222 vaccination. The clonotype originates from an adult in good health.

The CDR3 region: CASSLGDRVETQYF. The nucleotides are TGTGCCAGCAGCTTGGGGGACAGGGTAGAGACCCAGTACTTC. The chain is encoded by TRBV9 joined to TRBJ2-5, and 9 bases in between align with TRBD1. Trimming accounts for 4 bases at V and 4 bases at J, while the number of junction bases matched to no gene is 5. The CDR3 holds 14 amino acids from the cysteine to the phenylalanine. Left in the record is the CDR3 DNA by itself, 42 bases read in frame from the first base. For CDR1 and CDR2, the germline V gene lists SGDLS and YYNGEE.